This T cell receptor beta chain was sequenced during a study of cytomegalovirus exposure and HLA in healthy donors. Study background: Drawn from HLA-typed donors, 65 million to 100 million unique TCRs were held in an early data release.

In the PCR, 60 Vbeta and 13 Jbeta primers were used. As handled by the study authors: Among the unique TCR beta chains that a later analysis counted, about 81 million in all, some 10 million were shared. Sequenced by immunoSEQ multiplex PCR; TCRdb stores in-frame clones only, minus some. That table furnishes V, J and clone size, whereas the DNA furnished D and trimming. The repertoire holds about 130,000 clones, with 65% to 90% as singletons. Germline CDR1 is SEHNR and CDR2 is FQNEAQ (reference sequence). V gave up 1 base and J gave up 9 bases, with 10 bases separating them. CDR3 length equals 12 residues.

The TCR originated in a man in his late teens or twenties in good health and CMV-seronegative. The chain combines TRBV7-9 with TRBJ2-7; D remains ambiguous. Sequencing was done on a sample of PBMCs. The CDR3 loop reads CASSLDSVRQYF. CDR3 nucleotide sequence: TGTGCCAGCAGCTTAGACTCGGTAAGGCAGTACTTC.